Below are 32 T cell receptor beta chains sequenced from a single sample in a study of T-cell memory formation after mild COVID-19. TCRdb ran MiXCR on the 5' RACE reads and lists one entry per CDR3 protein. The sample lists around 140,000 distinct CDR3 sequences, 6% to 6.5% occurring once. Source material: PBMCs or a T cell subset sorted from them (not recorded which). The receptors stem from an adult woman who had mild COVID-19 (a few samples of this study predate the infection). Cell type and time point are not known.

Many counts were recorded for this clonotype. The J gene is TRBJ1-3, the V gene TRBV6-5; D is undetermined. Germline loops: CDR1 MNHEY, CDR2 SVGAGI. The CDR3 sequence is 14 residues long. V dropped 2 bases and J dropped 4 bases, with 9 bases sitting between them. The CDR3 sequence: CASSYMGSGNTIYF. In nucleotides, the CDR3 is TGTGCCAGCAGTTACATGGGATCAGGAAACACCATATATTTT.

This clonotype was seen at least ten times. The chain couples TRBV6-2 or TRBV6-3 to TRBJ1-5; D is ambiguous. Germline loops: CDR1 MNHEY, CDR2 SVGEGT. V shed 4 bases and J shed 6 bases, with 13 bases lying between them. The CDR3 covers 14 residues. CDR3 sequence (DNA): TGTGCCAGCAGTTTGGGAACAAGGGTTCAGCCCCAGCATTTT. Translated: CASSLGTRVQPQHF.

This clonotype was recorded many times. DNA for the CDR3: TGTGCCAGCAGCCCCTACTCGACTAGGGGTGTACAGGGTGAGCAGTTCTTC. It is translated as CASSPYSTRGVQGEQFF. V gene TRBV7-2 combines with J gene TRBJ2-1, with D perhaps given as TRBD1 or TRBD2 (6 bases each). CDR1 and CDR2 from the germline V gene are SGHTA and FQGNSA. This CDR3 contains 17 residues. The germline V and J ends were trimmed by 5 bases and 9 bases, with 26 bases remaining between them.

This clonotype was detected only a few times. The CDR3 region is CASSLTAGANVLTF. The CDR3 DNA reads TGTGCCAGCAGCTTAACGGCTGGGGCCAACGTCCTGACTTTC. J is TRBJ2-6 and V is TRBV7-3; D is undetermined. The CDR3 is 14 amino acids. CDR1 is SGHTA and CDR2 is FQGTGA in the germline V gene. Trimming left V 0 bases short and J 2 bases short, with 2 bases between.

This clonotype was detected only a few times. The chain recombines TRBV24-1 with TRBJ1-4; TRBD1 is a possible D gene (5 bases). The CDR3 spans 15 residues. The germline V gene encodes CDR1 KGHDR and CDR2 SFDVKD. Trimming removed 0 bases from V and 8 bases from J, with 12 bases in between. The CDR3 is CATSDLKGSEEKLFF. Here the CDR3 DNA reads TGTGCCACCAGTGATTTGAAGGGGTCCGAAGAAAAACTGTTTTTT.

This clonotype was detected a few times. The rearrangement joins TRBV5-1 to TRBJ2-3, with 10 bases that match TRBD2. J gave up 2 bases and V 5 bases, and 5 bases lay outside the gene matches. Germline V gene sequence: CDR1 SGHRS, CDR2 YFSETQ. The CDR3 is made up of 15 amino acids. CDR3 nucleotides: TGCGCCAGCAGAGTGGGACTAGCGATCACAGATACGCAGTATTTT. This translates into CASRVGLAITDTQYF.

The sample holds many counts of this clonotype. The V call is TRBV7-2, the J call TRBJ2-3; 8 bases match TRBD2. V was pared by 4 bases and J by 1 base, with 1 base of the junction left unmatched. Germline CDR1 and CDR2: SGHTA and FQGNSA. The CDR3 spans 14 residues. The CDR3: CASSSAGGTDTQYF. CDR3 DNA sequence: TGTGCCAGCAGCTCAGCGGGAGGCACAGATACGCAGTATTTT.

The rearrangement joins TRBV7-2 to TRBJ2-7; 14 positions match TRBD2. The CDR3 is made up of 18 amino acids. Germline lookup yields CDR1 SGHTA and CDR2 FQGNSA. Trimming removed 3 bases from V and 2 bases from J; junction bases left unmatched: 9. This CDR3 is CASSLGPPGLAGAYEQYF. DNA for the CDR3: TGTGCCAGCAGCTTGGGGCCTCCGGGACTAGCGGGGGCCTACGAGCAGTACTTC. The complete variable domain, with remaining parts taken from reference TRBV7-2 and TRBJ2-7, reads GAGVSQSPSNKVTEKGKDVELRCDPISGHTALYWYRQSLGQGLEFLIYFQGNSAPDKSGLPSDRFSAERTGGSVSTLTIQRTQQEDSAVYLCASSLGPPGLAGAYEQYFGPGTRLTVT.

This clonotype showed up just a few times. This chain links TRBV6-2 or TRBV6-3 with TRBJ1-2; perhaps TRBD1 as D (5 bases). The CDR3 has 13 residues. Per germline, CDR1 MNHEY and CDR2 SVGEGT. The ends were cut back, 3 bases at V and 10 bases at J, with 15 bases in the middle. The CDR3 reads CASSYSAGKNYTF. Here the CDR3 DNA reads TGTGCCAGCAGTTATTCGGCAGGGAAGAACTACACCTTC.

This clonotype was counted at least ten times. This chain uses TRBV7-9 with TRBJ1-1; possible D gene TRBD1, 5 bases. The CDR3 sequence is 15 residues long. CDR1 and CDR2 from the germline V gene are SEHNR and FQNEAQ (reference sequence). V lost 4 bases and J lost 1, with 13 bases in between. The CDR3 protein is CASSSDRLRNTEAFF. Here the CDR3 DNA reads TGTGCCAGCAGCTCCGACAGATTAAGGAACACTGAAGCTTTCTTT.

This clonotype was detected a few times. V is TRBV12-3 or TRBV12-4 and J is TRBJ1-1, with D unresolved. CDR3 length equals 15 residues. Between the trimmed V and J ends, which lost 2 bases and 4 bases, there was a span of 14 bases. The CDR3 reads CASSLHRGGSTEAFF. DNA of the CDR3: TGTGCCAGCAGTTTACACCGCGGCGGTAGCACTGAAGCTTTCTTT.

Regarding this clonotype: Just one base apart from a much larger clone, this may be a read error. The gene calls are TRBV4-2 and TRBJ2-2, with D unresolved. CDR1 and CDR2 from the germline V gene are LGHNA and YNFKEQ. V lost 9 bases and J 4 bases, leaving 15 bases between the germline ends. The CDR3 contains 14 residues. The CDR3 loop is CARSSSTGTGELFF. DNA of the CDR3: TGTGCCAGAAGTTCGAGTACCGGCACCGGGGAGCTGTTTTTT.

In regard to this clonotype: An end of the junction does not agree with germline; a read error may underlie this. The V call is TRBV7-2, the J call TRBJ1-2; TRBD1 is a possible D gene (5 bases). The CDR3 consists of 15 residues. CDR1 and CDR2 (germline): SGHTA, FQGNSA. The DNA of the CDR3 is TGTGCCTGCAGCTTAGCGGGGCAGTTAACTATCGGCTACACCTTC. Amino acids: CACSLAGQLTIGYTF.

At least ten counts were recorded for this clonotype. This chain uses TRBV4-2 with TRBJ2-3; TRBD2 matches at 7 bases. Germline CDR1 and CDR2: LGHNA and YNFKEQ. With 0 bases clipped from V and 2 bases from J, the junction kept 5 bases outside the gene matches. This CDR3 has 16 residues. The CDR3 loop is CASSQDPSGHTDTQYF. CDR3 DNA sequence: TGTGCCAGCAGCCAAGACCCTAGCGGTCACACAGATACGCAGTATTTT.

This chain connects TRBV21-1 to TRBJ2-3; the DNA was not used to check the table's D call, TRBD1. TRBV21-1 is marked as a pseudogene. The CDR3 runs to 17 residues. CDR3 region: CASSQRSLGNGTDTQYF. The CDR3 region has the DNA TGTGCCAGCAGCCAGCGCTCCCTGGGAAACGGCACAGATACGCAGTATTTT.

This clonotype was detected ten times or more. The V gene is TRBV24-1, the J gene TRBJ2-4, with D maybe TRBD2 (6 bases). V shed 5 bases and J shed 4 bases, with 20 bases lying between them. This CDR3 spans 17 amino acids. The V gene's germline CDR1 is KGHDR and CDR2 SFDVKD. CDR3 nucleotide sequence: TGTGCCACCAGTGGTGCCCCGAAAGCGGGTGTTAAAAACATTCAGTACTTC. It translates to CATSGAPKAGVKNIQYF.

The rearrangement links TRBV20-1 to TRBJ1-2; possibly TRBD1 for D (5 bases). CDR1 and CDR2 from the germline V gene are DFQATT and SNEGSKA (reference sequence). This CDR3 has 14 residues. The V end lost 5 bases, the J end lost 3 bases, and 16 bases lay between the germline ends. CDR3 nucleotide sequence: TGCAGTGCTCCTACCGGGAGGGGAGACTATGGCTACACCTTC. Protein: CSAPTGRGDYGYTF.

In its sample, this clonotype was seen many times. This chain joins TRBV5-1 and TRBJ2-7; TRBD1 aligns across 9 bases. Germline CDR1 SGHRS, CDR2 YFSETQ. With 3 bases clipped from V and 2 bases from J, the junction kept 6 bases outside the gene matches. CDR3 size: 15 residues. The CDR3 DNA follows: TGCGCCAGCAGCTCGTCGACAGGGGGTCCCTACGAGCAGTACTTC. This sequence encodes CASSSSTGGPYEQYF.

Turning to this clonotype: A much more abundant neighbour one base away suggests this may be a read error. The CDR3 ends on some other residue instead of the conserved phenylalanine or tryptophan, so this is likely a read error. The chain is built from TRBV7-9 and TRBJ2-7, with D hard to call. Deletions cut 5 bases from V and 2 bases from J, with 13 bases between. CDR1 is SEHNR and CDR2 is FQNEAQ in the germline V gene (reference sequence). The CDR3 is made up of 14 amino acids. The CDR3 region is CASSHPRVTYEQYL. The DNA for the CDR3 is TGTGCCAGCAGCCACCCAAGAGTAACCTACGAGCAGTACTTG.

In its sample, this clonotype was seen many times. This chain connects TRBV7-2 to TRBJ1-2, with TRBD1 matching over 9 bases. The germline gives CDR1 SGHTA, CDR2 FQGNSA. Losses at the gene ends were 0 bases for V and 7 bases for J; bases not matched to a gene: 12. CDR3 length: 17 residues. CDR3 region: CASSLAPPGQGFGGYTF. CDR3 sequence (DNA): TGTGCCAGCAGCTTAGCCCCTCCGGGACAGGGATTCGGTGGCTACACCTTC.

This clonotype appeared a few times. This chain joins TRBV7-2 and TRBJ2-5; TRBD1 aligns across 7 bases. The germline gives CDR1 SGHTA, CDR2 FQGNSA. This CDR3 has 15 amino acids. Trimming at V came to 5 bases and at J to 3 bases, leaving 9 bases not matched to a gene. CDR3 bases: TGTGCCAGCAGCCCTAGACTTACAGGGGAAGAGACCCAGTACTTC. It encodes CASSPRLTGEETQYF.

This clonotype has more than one count but fewer than ten. The chain couples TRBV30 to TRBJ2-7; TRBD1 matches 10 bases. The germline V gene has CDR1 GTSNPN and CDR2 SVGIG (reference sequence). The CDR3 loop spans 15 amino acids. V gave up 3 bases and J gave up 6 bases; unmatched junction bases: 11. CDR3 DNA: TGTGCCTGGAGGCCGACGGACAGGGGGAATCTCGAGCAGTACTTC. Translation gives CAWRPTDRGNLEQYF.

Ten or more counts support this clonotype. This chain links TRBV11-2 with TRBJ2-1, with 11 bases aligning to TRBD2. The CDR3 has 13 amino acids. Germline-derived CDR1 and CDR2 are SGHAT and FQNNGV. Trimming cost V 6 bases and J 5 bases; bases outside gene matches: 0. CDR3 coding DNA: TGTGCCAGCAGGACTAGCGGGAACAATGAGCAGTTCTTC. Amino acids: CASRTSGNNEQFF. Drawing the rest from reference TRBV11-2 and TRBJ2-1, the complete variable domain is EAGVAQSPRYKIIEKRQSVAFWCNPISGHATLYWYQQILGQGPKLLIQFQNNGVVDDSQLPKDRFSAERLKGVDSTLKIQPAKLEDSAVYLCASRTSGNNEQFFGPGTRLTVL.

This clonotype was detected only a few times. This chain joins TRBV2 and TRBJ2-1; 7 bases fit TRBD1. Germline CDR1 reads SNHLY; CDR2 reads FYNNEI. V lost 6 bases and J lost 3; bases outside the gene matches: 8. The CDR3 has 15 amino acids. Written as DNA, the CDR3 is TGTGCCAGCAGAGCGACAGGGCCGGGCTACAATGAGCAGTTCTTC. Its translation: CASRATGPGYNEQFF. Complete variable domain (other parts from reference TRBV2 and TRBJ2-1): EPEVTQTPSHQVTQMGQEVILRCVPISNHLYFYWYRQILGQKVEFLVSFYNNEISEKSEIFDDQFSVERPDGSNFTLKIRSTKLEDSAMYFCASRATGPGYNEQFFGPGTRLTVL.

This clonotype was recorded many times. V gene TRBV24-1 combines with J gene TRBJ1-5, with D possibly matching TRBD1 (6 bases). V gave up 3 bases and J gave up 3 bases, with 8 bases separating them. In germline, CDR1 is KGHDR, CDR2 SFDVKD. CDR3 length: 14 residues. DNA of the CDR3: TGTGCCACCAGTGATGGGGGCATCAATCAGCCCCAGCATTTT. Translated: CATSDGGINQPQHF.

This clonotype was detected only a few times. This chain connects TRBV5-1 to TRBJ1-1; the D is unclear. The V end lost 4 bases, the J end lost 4 bases, and 14 bases lay between the germline ends. The CDR3 has 14 amino acids. Per the germline V gene, CDR1 is SGHRS and CDR2 is YFSETQ. Written as DNA, the CDR3 is TGCGCCAGCAGCATTGAGGGTGGGAGCACTGAAGCTTTCTTT. The encoded protein is CASSIEGGSTEAFF.

The chain carries TRBV12-3 or TRBV12-4 and TRBJ1-6; TRBD1 might be the D (6 bases). The CDR3 sequence is 15 residues long. V shed 6 bases and J shed 10 bases, with 19 bases lying between them. This CDR3 reads CASSSSVGGLSPLHF. CDR3 nucleotides: TGTGCCAGCAGCTCCTCAGTAGGGGGGCTATCACCCCTCCACTTT.

The chain carries TRBV10-3 and TRBJ2-7; D is unclear. Germline CDR1 reads ENHRY; CDR2 reads SYGVKD. V lost 4 bases and J lost 2, with 9 bases in between. The CDR3 covers 13 residues. The CDR3 loop reads CAISVGPTYEQYF. The CDR3 nucleotides read TGTGCCATCAGTGTCGGACCTACCTACGAGCAGTACTTC.

This clonotype was detected many times. The V gene is TRBV7-9, the J gene TRBJ2-7; D possibly corresponds to TRBD2 (5 bases). V lost 5 bases to trimming and J lost 7 bases, with 15 bases between them. The length of the CDR3 is 13 residues. CDR1 SEHNR and CDR2 FQNEAQ come from the germline V gene (reference sequence). CDR3 coding DNA: TGTGCCAGCAGCCCTCAGTCGGGGAATGAGCAGTACTTC. Protein sequence: CASSPQSGNEQYF.

V usage is TRBV7-8 and J usage is TRBJ2-2; tentatively, D is TRBD1 or TRBD2 (6 bases each). Germline V gene data show CDR1 as SGHVS and CDR2 as FQNEAQ. V lost 0 bases and J 5 bases, leaving 16 bases between the germline ends. There are 17 residues in the CDR3. The CDR3 region is CASSLAVAGEDTGELFF. In DNA, the CDR3 is TGTGCCAGCAGCTTAGCAGTGGCAGGGGAGGATACCGGGGAGCTGTTTTTT.

This clonotype was seen more than once but under ten times. This chain joins TRBV7-9 and TRBJ1-1; D unresolved. Trimming pared 2 bases from V and 1 base from J, leaving 5 bases between. Germline CDR1 and CDR2: SEHNR and FQNEAQ (reference sequence). This CDR3 has 13 amino acids. In DNA form, the CDR3 reads TGTGCCAGCAGCTTAAACCAGAACACTGAAGCTTTCTTT. It codes for CASSLNQNTEAFF. Supplemented by reference TRBV7-9 and TRBJ1-1, the full variable domain reads DTGVSQNPRHKITKRGQNVTFRCDPISEHNRLYWYRQTLGQGPEFLTYFQNEAQLEKSRLLSDRFSAERPKGSFSTLEIQRTEQGDSAMYLCASSLNQNTEAFFGQGTRLTVV.

V is TRBV5-5 and J is TRBJ1-4; a possible D gene is TRBD1 (6 bases). This CDR3 is 16 amino acids long. Germline V gene lookup returns CDR1 SGHKS and CDR2 YYEKEE (reference sequence). Trimming stripped 4 bases from V and 5 bases from J, with 18 bases between. CDR3 sequence: CASSRKYTGSNEKLFF. As DNA, the CDR3 is TGTGCCAGCAGCCGGAAATACACAGGGTCCAATGAAAAACTGTTTTTT.